The 10 T cell receptor beta chains in this list originate from one sample, sequenced in a study of early T cells in non-severe SARS-CoV-2 infection. TCRdb analysed the 5' RACE reads with MiXCR anew, one entry per CDR3 protein. The sample includes about 66,000 distinct CDR3 sequences, less than 15% of them seen just once. Sequenced sample: whole blood. Receptor source: an adult who was a healthcare worker with PCR-confirmed SARS-CoV-2 infection or an uninfected control (not recorded which).

The chain joins TRBV29-1 to TRBJ2-7; D might be TRBD2 (5 bases). There are 15 residues in the CDR3. Trimming cost V 5 bases and J 6 bases, with 23 bases left between them. Per germline, CDR1 SQVTM and CDR2 ANQGSEA. CDR3 sequence: CSVSSRGSGFSEQYF. In nucleotides, the CDR3 is TGCAGCGTTAGTTCTCGTGGGAGCGGCTTCTCCGAGCAGTACTTC.

The sample holds a few counts of this clonotype. The V and J genes are TRBV15 and TRBJ2-2; TRBD2 might be the D (5 bases). Germline V gene sequence: CDR1 LNHNV, CDR2 YYDKDF (reference sequence). The CDR3 loop spans 15 amino acids. V dropped 0 bases and J dropped 4 bases, with 9 bases sitting between them. The CDR3, as DNA: TGTGCCACCAGCAGAGAGATAGCGTCCACCGGGGAGCTGTTTTTT. Encoded protein: CATSREIASTGELFF.

This clonotype appeared a few times. V is TRBV15 and J is TRBJ2-1; TRBD2 agrees at 14 bases. Germline V gives CDR1 LNHNV, CDR2 YYDKDF (reference sequence). J lost 9 bases, V lost 3 bases, and 13 bases had no gene match. CDR3 length equals 18 residues. CDR3 amino acids: CATSSTGTSGRVSREQFF. The DNA for the CDR3 is TGTGCCACCAGCAGCACCGGGACTAGCGGGAGAGTTAGTCGTGAGCAGTTCTTC.

Many counts were recorded for this clonotype. The rearrangement links TRBV7-2 to TRBJ2-2, with D maybe TRBD2 (5 bases). CDR1 and CDR2 (germline): SGHTA, FQGNSA. The CDR3 sequence is 16 residues long. Trimming took 1 base from V and 7 from J, leaving 16 bases between them. The CDR3 DNA reads TGTGCCAGCAGCTTAGGGACTGGCCTTTGGGGCGGGGAGCTGTTTTTT. It encodes CASSLGTGLWGGELFF.

The table lists this clonotype with many counts. CDR3 region: CASSPGSGTYEQYF. The CDR3 coding sequence is TGCGCCAGCAGCCCGGGATCCGGGACCTACGAGCAGTACTTC. The V call is TRBV5-1, the J call TRBJ2-7; D is possibly TRBD2 (5 bases). The CDR3 is made up of 14 amino acids. Germline-derived CDR1 and CDR2 are SGHRS and YFSETQ. The germline V and J ends were trimmed by 4 bases and 2 bases, with 13 bases remaining between them.

There are a few counts of this clonotype. The V call is TRBV7-2, the J call TRBJ2-1, with D perhaps matching TRBD2 (5 bases). Germline V gene data show CDR1 as SGHTA and CDR2 as FQGNSA. V dropped 5 bases and J dropped 0 bases, with 14 bases sitting between them. This CDR3 spans 16 amino acids. The CDR3 DNA follows: TGTGCCAGCAGCCCATTAACGGGGATCTCCTACAATGAGCAGTTCTTC. Translating gives CASSPLTGISYNEQFF.

The genes are TRBV29-1 and TRBJ2-7; TRBD2 is a possible D gene (5 bases). The CDR3 contains 12 residues. CDR1 is SQVTM and CDR2 is ANQGSEA in the germline V gene. Trimming took 4 bases from V and 4 from J, leaving 11 bases between them. The CDR3 nucleotides read TGCAGCGTTGGTACGGGAAGATACGAGCAGTACTTC. The encoded protein is CSVGTGRYEQYF.

This clonotype was counted a few times. The chain recombines TRBV20-1 with TRBJ2-1; 7 positions agree with TRBD2. The CDR3 is 16 amino acids. The germline gives CDR1 DFQATT, CDR2 SNEGSKA (reference sequence). J gave up 0 bases and V 5 bases, and 10 bases lay outside the gene matches. CDR3 protein: CSAWGGGSHSYNEQFF. CDR3 sequence (DNA): TGCAGTGCTTGGGGCGGGGGATCACACTCCTACAATGAGCAGTTCTTC.

At least ten counts were recorded for this clonotype. The rearrangement uses TRBV7-2 and TRBJ2-1, with 9 bases matching TRBD2. In germline, CDR1 is SGHTA, CDR2 FQGNSA. This CDR3 spans 15 amino acids. With V trimmed by 6 bases and J by 0 bases, 3 bases remained unmatched. CDR3 loop: CASSGLANSYNEQFF. DNA of the CDR3: TGTGCCAGCAGTGGACTAGCGAACTCCTACAATGAGCAGTTCTTC.

This clonotype occurred a few times. The V and J genes are TRBV5-6 and TRBJ2-5; D possibly corresponds to TRBD1 (6 bases). Germline V gives CDR1 SGHDT, CDR2 YYEEEE. Trimming stripped 4 bases from V and 2 bases from J, with 12 bases between. The CDR3 runs 14 residues. As DNA, the CDR3 is TGTGCCAGCAGCCCGGGACACGCACAAGAGACCCAGTACTTC. Its protein is CASSPGHAQETQYF.